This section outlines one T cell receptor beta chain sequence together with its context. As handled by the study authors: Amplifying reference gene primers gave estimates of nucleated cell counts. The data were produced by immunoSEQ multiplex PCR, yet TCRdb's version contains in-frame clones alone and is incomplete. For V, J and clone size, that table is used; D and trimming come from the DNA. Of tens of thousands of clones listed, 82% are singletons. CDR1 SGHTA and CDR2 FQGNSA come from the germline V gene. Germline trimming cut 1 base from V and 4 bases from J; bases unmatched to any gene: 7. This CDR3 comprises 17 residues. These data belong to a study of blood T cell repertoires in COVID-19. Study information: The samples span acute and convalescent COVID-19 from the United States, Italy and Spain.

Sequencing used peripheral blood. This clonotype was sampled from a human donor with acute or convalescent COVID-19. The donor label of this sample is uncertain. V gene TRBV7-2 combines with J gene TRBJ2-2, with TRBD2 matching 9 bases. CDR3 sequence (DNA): TGTGCCAGCAGCTTAGTTCCGGCGGGAGGGGCCACCGGGGAGCTGTTTTTT. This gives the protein CASSLVPAGGATGELFF.